What follows describes a single TCR beta chain. The target antigen is unknown. The sample belongs to a study of OX40 agonist ivuxolimab in advanced cancers. Study at large: Partial responses were seen in three patients, one with hepatocellular carcinoma and two with cutaneous melanoma. Study-level findings and limits: Clonal expansion was seen in CD4+ and CD8+ blood T cells by week 6 at 0.1 to 3.0 mg/kg.

The germline V gene has CDR1 MDHEN and CDR2 SYDVKM. CDR3 size: 15 residues. V shed 8 bases and J 5 bases; nucleotides not matched to a gene: 12. Method: immunoSEQ multiplex PCR; TCRdb's copy keeps in-frame clones and lacks some. Counted here are tens of thousands of clones, about 88% occurring once; the ten biggest clones make up 0.33%. This TCR derives from an adult with an advanced solid tumor such as melanoma, head and neck, liver or kidney cancer. The chain is built from TRBV28 and TRBJ2-5, with 9 nucleotides matching TRBD2. Sample: CD4+ or CD8+ T cells sorted from blood, taken in a trial of the OX40 agonist ivuxolimab. CDR3 sequence reads: CASVMDLAGAETQYF. CDR3 bases: TGTGCCAGCGTAATGGATTTAGCGGGAGCCGAGACCCAGTACTTC.